This T cell receptor (beta chain) is drawn from a study of blood T cell repertoires in COVID-19. This CDR3 spans 15 amino acids. Germline-derived CDR1 and CDR2 are LNHDA and SQIVND (reference sequence). V lost 4 bases to trimming and J lost 0 bases, with 12 bases between them. The assay was immunoSEQ multiplex PCR, and TCRdb's table has in-frame clones only and misses some. The data show about 190,000 clones, 70% to 90% seen once. The origin of this receptor is a woman in her seventies with active or convalescent COVID-19. The rearrangement links TRBV19 to TRBJ1-1, with a weak D call TRBD1 (5 bases). The specimen sequenced was peripheral blood. CDR3 in DNA: TGTGCCAGTAGTACCCAGACGACAGTGAACACTGAAGCTTTCTTT. Translating gives CASSTQTTVNTEAFF.